The rows below give T cell receptor beta chains drawn from one sample of a study of cytomegalovirus exposure and HLA in healthy donors. Here immunoSEQ multiplex PCR was the method, and the copy in TCRdb shows in-frame clones only, minus some. The sample holds some 120,000 clones, about four fifths seen once. The sample consisted of PBMCs. The receptors stem from a woman aged 40 to 49 in good health and CMV-seropositive. Each CDR3 is given without its conserved first and last residue. Clone sizes are given selectively: once, few, many, or a class where the clone is expanded.

clone_size	v_call	j_call	cdr3_aa
few	TRBV6-1	TRBJ2-2	ASERESETGELF
.	TRBV5-1	TRBJ1-1	ASSLGSRGPVTEAF
few	TRBV6-1	TRBJ1-6	ASIEGQTNSPLH
.	TRBV27	TRBJ2-5	ASSTPRGRQTQY
.	TRBV7-3	TRBJ2-1	ASSLTHLAGVDEQF
.	TRBV6-5	TRBJ1-5	ASRLQSNQPQH
.	TRBV11-3	TRBJ2-3	ASSIGGGRAADTQY
.	TRBV27	TRBJ2-7	ASNALAGGGEQY
.	TRBV5-4	TRBJ2-5	ASSLPRVYGETQY
.	TRBV30	TRBJ1-1	AWETGLGNTEAF
.	TRBV28	TRBJ1-2	ASSFLGGLNYGYT
.	TRBV5-1	TRBJ2-2	ASSETSGANTGELF
few	TRBV30	TRBJ1-2	AWREGQAANYGYT
.	TRBV30	TRBJ1-2	ACRGTDGYT
.	TRBV7-2	TRBJ2-6	ASSRTTGTGANVLT
.	TRBV27	TRBJ2-5	ASSLGTEIQETQY